This T cell receptor (beta chain) was documented in a study of blood T cell repertoires in COVID-19. As for the study in general: The United States, Italy and Spain were the sources of the acute and convalescent COVID-19 samples. T cells, B-cell-depleted T cells, or PBMCs supplied cDNA or gDNA.

This clone has only one observation. Source study methods: Amplification of reference gene primers provided the estimated nucleated cell counts. Sequencing was performed with immunoSEQ multiplex PCR; in TCRdb, only in-frame clones are kept and a portion is missing. V, J and clone size derive from that table, while D and trimming were established from the DNA sequence. The profile shows about 140,000 clones, about nine tenths of them singletons. The CDR3 is 14 residues long. In germline, CDR1 is SGHRS, CDR2 YFSETQ. V lost 1 base and J lost 1, with 5 bases in between. This receptor was obtained from a human donor in a cohort sampled during active COVID-19. Sequences were obtained from peripheral blood. This chain connects TRBV5-1 to TRBJ2-2; unclear D gene. DNA of the CDR3: TGCGCCAGCAGCTTGTGGCAGAACACCGGGGAGCTGTTTTTT. It encodes CASSLWQNTGELFF. Full variable domain (remainder filled in from reference TRBV5-1 and TRBJ2-2): KAGVTQTPRYLIKTRGQQVTLSCSPISGHRSVSWYQQTPGQGLQFLFEYFSETQRNKGNFPGRFSGRQFSNSRSEMNVSTLELGDSALYLCASSLWQNTGELFFGEGSRLTVL.